One and the same sample provided the 4 T cell receptor beta chains below, sequenced in a study of early T cells in non-severe SARS-CoV-2 infection (dated by TCRdb to about 2021). Library prep was done by 5' RACE. Sequencing relied on a NextSeq 500. TCRdb reprocessed the public reads (quality trimming at Q25 with fastp, clone calling with MiXCR) and kept in-frame beta chains. One record per CDR3 amino acid sequence lists the most common genes and DNA. The sample table contains tens of thousands of distinct CDR3 sequences; only one count was recorded for roughly 12% of them. Around 3.5% of the sample rests with the top ten. The sequenced sample consisted of whole blood. The source of these receptors is an adult who was a healthcare worker with PCR-confirmed SARS-CoV-2 infection or an uninfected control (not recorded which).

This clonotype was recorded many times. The DNA for the CDR3 is TGTGCCAGCAGCTTAGGCGGGGCCACCTACAATGAGCAGTTCTTC. It encodes CASSLGGATYNEQFF. The chain recombines TRBV7-9 with TRBJ2-1; possibly TRBD2 for D (6 bases). The CDR3 length is 15 residues. Per the germline V gene, CDR1 is SEHNR and CDR2 is FQNEAQ (reference sequence). The germline V and J ends were trimmed by 1 base and 2 bases, with 9 bases remaining between them. The variable domain in full, with the rest retrieved from reference TRBV7-9 and TRBJ2-1, is DTGVSQNPRHKITKRGQNVTFRCDPISEHNRLYWYRQTLGQGPEFLTYFQNEAQLEKSRLLSDRFSAERPKGSFSTLEIQRTEQGDSAMYLCASSLGGATYNEQFFGPGTRLTVL.

This clonotype was seen many times. The chain recombines TRBV7-9 with TRBJ1-3; possibly TRBD1 for D (5 bases). CDR1 and CDR2 (germline): SEHNR, FQNEAQ (reference sequence). This CDR3 is built from 14 residues. V lost 3 bases and J 3 bases, leaving 9 bases between the germline ends. DNA of the CDR3: TGTGCCAGCAGCTTTGGGGCGGTTGGAAACACCATATATTTT. It is translated as CASSFGAVGNTIYF.

The genes are TRBV11-3 and TRBJ2-5, with 12 bases that match TRBD2. Trimming removed 1 base from V and 4 bases from J; junction bases left unmatched: 7. Looked up from germline, CDR1 is SGHNT and CDR2 is YENEEA. The CDR3 loop spans 17 amino acids. For the CDR3, the DNA is TGTGCCAGCAGCTTAGGCCGACTAGCGGGAGTCCCAGAGACCCAGTACTTC. Protein: CASSLGRLAGVPETQYF.

V and J are TRBV4-2 and TRBJ2-2, with 7 nucleotides matching TRBD1. In germline, CDR1 is LGHNA, CDR2 YNFKEQ. Trimming at V came to 4 bases and at J to 0 bases, leaving 5 bases not matched to a gene. The CDR3 has 16 amino acids. The DNA of the CDR3 is TGTGCCAGCAGCCCCTCTGGGACAGCGAACACCGGGGAGCTGTTTTTT. Residues: CASSPSGTANTGELFF.